This T cell receptor beta chain was identified in a study of CD8 T cells in Susac syndrome. About this clonotype itself: Its antigen remains unknown.

Sequencing of TCR beta, carried out with a high-throughput approach, was applied to CD8+ and CD4+ T cells from the blood. The control group consisted of healthy donors matched for age and sex. Germline CDR1 and CDR2: LNHDA and SQIVND (reference sequence). The CDR3 sequence is 18 residues long. The ends lost 7 bases at V and 5 bases at J; junction bases unmatched: 17. Reverse transcription of roughly 0.45 to 1 ug RNA was carried out with random hexamers. Amplification of TCR beta CDR3 used immunoSEQ multiplex PCR across 54 Vbeta and 13 Jbeta. Each CDR3 protein is one row after TCRdb ran MiXCR on the immunoSEQ multiplex PCR reads. Of some 100,000 distinct CDR3 sequences in the sample, approximately 90% are singletons; the top ten hold approximately 0.11%. Regarding the study as a whole: The study conceded that relatively few individuals underwent its TCR sequencing and HLA analysis.

The receptor was isolated from a human donor in good health. The sample taken for sequencing was CD8+ T cells from PBMCs. The chain employs TRBV19 and TRBJ2-2; TRBD2 aligns across 9 bases. The CDR3 loop reads CASNRRLAVGTETGELFF. Written as DNA, the CDR3 is TGTGCCAGTAACCGACGACTAGCGGTTGGGACGGAAACCGGGGAGCTGTTTTTT.